This is a list of T cell receptor beta chains from one sample in a study of long-term antiretroviral therapy in people with HIV. Data came from immunoSEQ multiplex PCR; TCRdb stores just in-frame clones and leaves some out. This table has over 15,000 clones, 70% to 90% appearing once. Specimen: unsorted PBMCs, collected 0.5 years after starting antiretroviral therapy. The origin of the receptors is a woman in her thirties or forties with HIV. Each CDR3 is given with its conserved first and last residue. D genes are given only for firm matches. Size is omitted from some rows. Given values are once, few, many or a class for expanded clones.

clone_size | j_call | v_call | d_call | cdr3_nt | cdr3_aa
. | TRBJ1-1 | TRBV18 | . | TGTGCCAGCTCACTCCCGGGACAAAGATTTATGAACACTGAAGCTTTCTTT | CASSLPGQRFMNTEAFF
few | TRBJ2-1 | TRBV5-6 | TRBD2 | TGTGCCAGCAGCGCCGGGACTAGCGGATACAATGAGCAGTTCTTC | CASSAGTSGYNEQFF
. | TRBJ2-5 | TRBV5-1 | TRBD2 | TGCGCCAGCACATCGGGAGGAGAGACCCAGTACTTC | CASTSGGETQYF
few | TRBJ2-7 | TRBV4-1 | . | TGCGCCAGCAGCCAGACAGGGGAGGGTTACGAGCAGTACTTC | CASSQTGEGYEQYF
. | TRBJ2-1 | TRBV19 | TRBD2 | TGTGCCAGTAGTATCCTAGCGGCCTACAATGAGCAGTTCTTC | CASSILAAYNEQFF
. | TRBJ1-2 | TRBV28 | . | TGTGCCAGCATCATCAGTGGGTCCAACTATGGCTACACCTTC | CASIISGSNYGYTF
. | TRBJ2-3 | TRBV18 | TRBD1 | TGTGCCAGCTCACGAACCGACAGGGCAGATACGCAGTATTTT | CASSRTDRADTQYF
. | TRBJ1-5 | TRBV6-5 | . | TGTGCCAGCAGCAGCTCCTCCGGGAGTCATCAGCCCCAGCATTTT | CASSSSSGSHQPQHF
. | TRBJ2-7 | TRBV28 | TRBD1 | TGTGCCAGCAGCCCGTTGGACAGGCGATCCGCCACCTACGAGCAGTACTTC | CASSPLDRRSATYEQYF
. | TRBJ2-4 | TRBV19 | . | TGTGCCAGTAGCCGGGACACGGATCGCGTTCAGTACTTC | CASSRDTDRVQYF
. | TRBJ1-1 | TRBV5-6 | . | TGTGCCAGCAGCCTGGACAGCAACACTGAAGCTTTCTTT | CASSLDSNTEAFF
. | TRBJ2-3 | TRBV7-6 | TRBD2 | TGTGCCAGCAGCTTACGTGGGAGGGCAGATACGCAGTATTTT | CASSLRGRADTQYF
. | TRBJ2-2 | TRBV23-1 | TRBD1 | TGCGCCAGCAGTTCTAGGACAGGGTTCGGCACCGGGGAGCTGTTTTTT | CASSSRTGFGTGELFF
once | TRBJ1-4 | TRBV27 | . | TGTGCCAGCAGTTTATCCCGGGGAAGACAAGAAAAACTGTTTTTT | CASSLSRGRQEKLFF
. | TRBJ1-2 | TRBV5-4 | . | TGTGCCAGCAGCTTGGCAGCGTCAGCTAACTATGGCTACACCTTC | CASSLAASANYGYTF
. | TRBJ2-7 | TRBV28 | TRBD2 | TGTGCCAGCAGCCGCGTCCTAGCGGGAGCACATTACGAGCAGTACTTC | CASSRVLAGAHYEQYF
few | TRBJ1-1 | TRBV5-4 | TRBD1 | TGTGCCAGCAGCTCCGACAGGGGTGCAGGCATGAACACTGAAGCTTTCTTT | CASSSDRGAGMNTEAFF
. | TRBJ2-4 | TRBV11-2 | . | TGTGCCAGCAGCTCGCAGGGGGGGGCGGACATTCAGTACTTC | CASSSQGGADIQYF